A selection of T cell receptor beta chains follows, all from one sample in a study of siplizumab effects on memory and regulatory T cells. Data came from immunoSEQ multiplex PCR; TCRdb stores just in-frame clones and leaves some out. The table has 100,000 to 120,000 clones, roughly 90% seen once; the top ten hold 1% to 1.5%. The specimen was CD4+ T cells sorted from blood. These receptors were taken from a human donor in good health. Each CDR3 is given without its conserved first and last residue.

ASSPPSGGAGEQF TRBJ2-1 TRBV18
ASTVWGGSYEQY TRBJ2-7 TRBV27
ASSSLGGGKETQY TRBJ2-5 TRBV11-2
ASRRGSSLNSPLH TRBJ1-6 TRBV2
ASSGSGTGGANYGYT TRBJ1-2 TRBV6-1
ASTKGVNPYEQY TRBJ2-7 TRBV2
SVGTGMTGNTIY TRBJ1-3 TRBV29-1
ASSSSLAGPYEQY TRBJ2-7 TRBV10-2
SVSPGQGAKETQY TRBJ2-5 TRBV29-1
AISRRLAGDSSYNEQF TRBJ2-1 TRBV10-3
ASSLLNPSSTNEQF TRBJ2-1 TRBV7-2
ASTITPGIGYT TRBJ1-2 TRBV6-5
ASRDRNTYEQY TRBJ2-7 TRBV19
ASSLGSSANEAF TRBJ1-1 TRBV5-1
ATSRETGNAEAF TRBJ1-1 TRBV15
ASSMALTGGTIY TRBJ1-3 TRBV19
ASSLASGGQTQY TRBJ2-5 TRBV5-1
ASTPGQGSYEQY - TRBV2
ASSLGERLSTDTQY TRBJ2-3 TRBV5-8
ASTLTRNPLYGYT TRBJ1-2 TRBV27
ASSSRQGKF TRBJ2-1 TRBV4-1
ASSLAAGADEKLF TRBJ1-4 TRBV7-9
ASSPPHLGANTGELF TRBJ2-2 TRBV5-5
ASGYTGGAGANVLT TRBJ2-6 TRBV12-5
ASSPPTGVPNQPQH TRBJ1-5 TRBV18
ASSLSGAVGETQY TRBJ2-5 TRBV11-2
ASSSEVSLRNTEAF TRBJ1-1 TRBV7-9
ASSSTGTAGELF TRBJ2-2 TRBV10-1
ASSTIAGMGTDTQY TRBJ2-3 TRBV19
ASSPSGALNYGYT TRBJ1-2 TRBV5-1
ASSLFRTGEVAF TRBJ1-1 TRBV27
ASSYVGGASGYT TRBJ1-2 TRBV11-2
ASTGSGYNQPQH TRBJ1-5 TRBV25-1
ASSFITGEAF TRBJ1-1 TRBV5-5
SVERMSLGPDTQY TRBJ2-3 TRBV29-1
ASTKTSGAGELF TRBJ2-2 TRBV2
ASSQVDGEQF TRBJ2-1 TRBV4-2
ASSNLGLAHEQF TRBJ2-1 TRBV7-9
ASSPGTSGKDEQF TRBJ2-1 TRBV7-7
ASSLGQSTDTQY TRBJ2-3 TRBV5-1
ASSRDRVSGYT TRBJ1-2 TRBV6-6
ATRGTGATNEKLF TRBJ1-4 TRBV2
ASSSGAGGTYEQY TRBJ2-7 TRBV5-4
ASSLVGSTNEKLF TRBJ1-4 TRBV5-1
AWRLAGSTDTQY TRBJ2-3 TRBV30
ASSRTGSSYNEQF TRBJ2-1 TRBV19
ASGGGGYEQY TRBJ2-7 TRBV30
ASSLSSRGGELF TRBJ2-2 TRBV27